This T cell receptor (beta chain) came from a study of blood T cell repertoires in COVID-19. CDR1 and CDR2 from the germline V gene are MNHEY and SVGAGI. The V segment lost 6 bases and the J segment 6 bases; nucleotides outside the gene matches: 10. The CDR3 is 15 amino acids. This clone was seen just once. The table came from immunoSEQ multiplex PCR; TCRdb's copy has only in-frame clones and leaves some out. The repertoire has about 300,000 clones, 70% to 85% of them found once; the top ten carry about 1.5%. The rearrangement joins TRBV6-5 to TRBJ2-2, with 7 nucleotides matching TRBD2. Source material: peripheral blood. The sequence derives from a human donor with COVID-19, enrolled during active disease. The donor label of this sample is uncertain. The CDR3 sequence is CASSLGTMGSGELFF. CDR3 nucleotides: TGTGCCAGCAGCCTCGGGACTATGGGGTCCGGGGAGCTGTTTTTT.